A selection of T cell receptor beta chains follows, all from one sample in a study of Graves' ophthalmopathy and Graves' hyperthyroidism. TCRdb recomputed calls from the multiplex PCR reads with MiXCR, one row per CDR3 protein. The sample records over a million distinct CDR3 sequences, less than 45% being singletons. The sample taken for sequencing was peripheral blood or thyroid tissue (not recorded which). Every receptor here comes from an adult man with Graves' hyperthyroidism. Each CDR3 is given with its conserved first and last residue. Fields, in order: clone size, J gene, CDR3 length, D gene, V gene, CDR3 protein, CDR3 DNA. The D gene is left open where the match is weak. The listing skips clone size in some rows; elsewhere it reads once, few, many or a size class.

>NA|TRBJ1-4|16|NA|TRBV7-9
CASSSGHRGRTEKLFF
TGTGCCAGCAGCTCCGGCCATCGGGGGCGCACTGAAAAACTGTTTTTT
>NA|TRBJ1-5|16|NA|TRBV12-3/TRBV12-4
CASSSIGARGNQPQHF
TGTGCCAGCAGTTCCATAGGGGCGAGGGGCAATCAGCCCCAGCATTTT
>few|TRBJ2-7|16|TRBD1|TRBV4-1
CASSQDRDRGRNEQYF
TGCGCCAGCAGCCAAGATCGGGACAGGGGGCGGAACGAGCAGTACTTC
>NA|TRBJ1-1|13|NA|TRBV19
CASSMVMSTEAFF
TGTGCCAGCAGTATGGTTATGAGCACTGAAGCTTTCTTT
>many|TRBJ1-6|18|TRBD1|TRBV20-1
CSARDPGQASSYNSPLHF
TGCAGTGCTAGAGATCCCGGACAGGCATCATCCTATAATTCACCCCTCCACTTT
>NA|TRBJ1-1|14|NA|TRBV10-3
CASSLVGVSTEAFF
TGTGCCAGCAGCCTTGTCGGGGTCAGTACTGAAGCTTTCTTT
>many|TRBJ1-4|13|NA|TRBV29-1
CSVYGAQSEKLFF
TGCAGCGTTTACGGGGCCCAATCCGAAAAACTGTTTTTT
>NA|TRBJ1-1|14|NA|TRBV12-3/TRBV12-4
CASRRESMNYEAFF
TGTGCCAGCAGAAGGGAGAGTATGAACTACGAAGCTTTCTTT
>NA|TRBJ2-7|12|TRBD1|TRBV10-3
CAISEGDREQYF
TGTGCCATCAGTGAGGGGGACAGGGAGCAGTACTTC
>many|TRBJ1-4|13|NA|TRBV10-3
CAVQMEANEKLFF
TGTGCCGTTCAAATGGAGGCTAATGAAAAACTGTTTTTT
>many|TRBJ2-7|13|NA|TRBV29-1
CSVGALSSYEQYF
TGCAGCGTTGGTGCCCTAAGCTCCTACGAGCAGTACTTC
>NA|TRBJ1-2|15|NA|TRBV10-3
CASRAPRASNYGYTF
TGTGCCAGCAGGGCCCCCAGGGCCTCTAACTATGGCTACACCTTC
>few|TRBJ2-7|15|TRBD2|TRBV15
CATSGREGQVLEQYF
TGTGCCACCAGCGGCCGGGAGGGCCAGGTTCTCGAGCAGTACTTC
>many|TRBJ1-2|14|NA|TRBV10-3
CAISDSKGGRGYTF
TGTGCCATCAGTGATTCTAAGGGGGGCCGTGGCTACACCTTC
>many|TRBJ1-1|12|NA|TRBV5-1
CASSGAFTEAFF
TGCGCCAGCAGCGGTGCATTCACTGAAGCTTTCTTT
>NA|TRBJ1-6|16|NA|TRBV28
CATVKIQGTYNSPLHF
TGTGCCACCGTCAAAATACAGGGTACCTATAATTCACCCCTCCACTTT
>many|TRBJ2-5|13|NA|TRBV12-3/TRBV12-4
CASSLQGRGTQYF
TGTGCCAGCAGTTTACAGGGGAGAGGGACCCAGTACTTC
>once|TRBJ1-1|16|NA|TRBV6-6
CASSAVRDGMNTEAFF
TGTGCCAGCAGTGCAGTCCGGGACGGTATGAACACTGAAGCTTTCTTT
>few|TRBJ1-5|15|NA|TRBV30
CAWSRGSSGNQPQHF
TGTGCCTGGAGTAGGGGGTCGTCGGGCAATCAGCCCCAGCATTTT
>many|TRBJ1-6|16|NA|TRBV15
CATSRDSSSYNSPLHF
TGTGCCACCAGCAGGGACTCGAGCTCCTATAATTCACCCCTCCACTTT
>many|TRBJ2-5|15|TRBD2|TRBV7-9
CASSLALGRGETQYF
TGCGCCAGCAGCTTGGCCCTAGGGAGGGGAGAGACCCAGTACTTC
>NA|TRBJ2-7|14|NA|TRBV11-2
CASSPPYVDYEQYF
TGTGCCAGCAGCCCTCCCTATGTTGACTACGAGCAGTACTTC
>many|TRBJ1-6|13|TRBD1|TRBV19
CASGTGGNSPLHF
TGTGCCAGCGGGACAGGGGGAAATTCACCCCTCCACTTT
>NA|TRBJ2-5|19|NA|TRBV29-1
CSVDPGGANTGTLQETQYF
TGCAGCGTTGACCCGGGCGGGGCGAACACCGGGACACTCCAAGAGACCCAGTACTTC
>many|TRBJ1-2|11|TRBD1|TRBV20-1
CSTETGDGYTF
TGCAGTACTGAGACAGGGGATGGCTACACCTTC
>NA|TRBJ2-7|15|NA|TRBV4-1
CASSQERGQLYEQYF
TGCGCCAGCAGCCAAGAGCGGGGACAGCTCTACGAGCAGTACTTC
>NA|TRBJ1-5|15|TRBD1|TRBV15
CATSSEGQGRQPQHF
TGTGCCACCAGCAGTGAAGGACAGGGGAGGCAGCCCCAGCATTTT
>NA|TRBJ2-5|17|TRBD1|TRBV9
CASNRDGTGGGVETQYF
TGTGCCAGCAATAGGGACGGGACAGGGGGCGGAGTAGAGACCCAGTACTTC